The T cell receptor beta chain under discussion was sequenced for a study of T cells after yellow fever vaccination. On this clonotype: One end of the junction is discordant with germline, which a read error may explain.

TCRdb re-derived calls from the 5' RACE reads in MiXCR, one entry per CDR3 protein. The data hold roughly 190,000 distinct CDR3 sequences, with roughly 9.6% observed a single time. The CDR3 runs 16 residues. The germline V gene has CDR1 MGHRA and CDR2 YSYEKL. The sequencing used CD8+ T cells sorted from PBMCs, collected 15 days after the yellow fever booster vaccination. This sequence was found in a young man who received the YFV17D yellow fever vaccine. This chain connects TRBV4-1 to TRBJ1-6; 8 bases are shared with TRBD1. As DNA, the CDR3 is TGCGCCAGCAGCCTAGATCCCCCAGGGGGCCACTCACCCATCCACTTT. It encodes CASSLDPPGGHSPIHF.